Presented here are 3 T cell receptor beta chains from one specimen sequenced in a study of T cell changes during pregnancy in multiple sclerosis. Here immunoSEQ multiplex PCR was the method, and the copy in TCRdb shows in-frame clones only, minus some. Here the sample spans about 59,000 clones, around 94% being singletons. The specimen comprised CD8+ T cells from peripheral blood mononuclear cells, sampled after pregnancy. The receptors here all came from a female donor with multiple sclerosis, enrolled in a pregnancy study.

J is TRBJ2-7 and V is TRBV12-5; weak D call: TRBD1 (5 bases). CDR3 length: 15 amino acids. CDR1 and CDR2 from the germline V gene are LGHNT and FRNRAP. V lost 4 bases, J lost 2 bases, and 15 bases lay in between. The CDR3 sequence is CASGSQTASPYEQYF. The CDR3 DNA sequence: TGTGCTAGTGGTTCCCAGACAGCCTCTCCCTACGAGCAGTACTTC.

This rearrangement joins TRBV19 to TRBJ1-1, with D unclear. The CDR3 length is 13 residues. Germline V CDR1 and CDR2: LNHDA, SQIVND (reference sequence). CDR3 amino acids: CTSSVGMHTEAFF. The CDR3 bases are TGTACCTCATCGGTCGGGATGCACACTGAAGCTTTCTTT.

This chain connects TRBV29-1 to TRBJ2-4; 9 bases fit TRBD2. Germline CDR1 is SQVTM and CDR2 is ANQGSEA. The CDR3 sequence is 14 residues long. V was pared by 4 bases and J by 2 bases, with 3 bases of the junction left unmatched. The CDR3 DNA is TGCAGCGTTGGACTAGCGGACTCCAAAAACATTCAGTACTTC. It yields the protein CSVGLADSKNIQYF.